The TCR beta chain under discussion was sequenced for a study of blood T cell repertoires in COVID-19. Study-level information: Either two negative PCRs, clearance, or symptom resolution qualified Cohort 3 donors as recovered.

Per the authors' pipeline: For nucleated cells, counts were estimated from reference gene primer amplification. Profiled with immunoSEQ multiplex PCR; TCRdb holds only in-frame clones, not every one. For V, J and clone size, that table is used; D and trimming come from the DNA. The sample records hundreds of thousands of clones, 87% being singletons. The age range of participants was about 18 to 100 years, with residence in about two dozen US areas. The CDR3 covers 16 residues. Per the germline V gene, CDR1 is GTSNPN and CDR2 is SVGIG (reference sequence). With V trimmed by 0 bases and J by 7 bases, 11 bases remained unmatched.

V gene TRBV30 combines with J gene TRBJ1-4, with 7 bases lining up with TRBD1. The clonotype comes from a man between 40 and 49 years old in a cohort exposed to, infected with or recovered from COVID-19 (not recorded which). Sequenced input: PBMCs or T cells enriched from blood (not recorded which). Written as DNA, the CDR3 is TGTGCCTGGAGTGTACGGAGGACAGGTCCGACTGAAAAACTGTTTTTT. It specifies CAWSVRRTGPTEKLFF.